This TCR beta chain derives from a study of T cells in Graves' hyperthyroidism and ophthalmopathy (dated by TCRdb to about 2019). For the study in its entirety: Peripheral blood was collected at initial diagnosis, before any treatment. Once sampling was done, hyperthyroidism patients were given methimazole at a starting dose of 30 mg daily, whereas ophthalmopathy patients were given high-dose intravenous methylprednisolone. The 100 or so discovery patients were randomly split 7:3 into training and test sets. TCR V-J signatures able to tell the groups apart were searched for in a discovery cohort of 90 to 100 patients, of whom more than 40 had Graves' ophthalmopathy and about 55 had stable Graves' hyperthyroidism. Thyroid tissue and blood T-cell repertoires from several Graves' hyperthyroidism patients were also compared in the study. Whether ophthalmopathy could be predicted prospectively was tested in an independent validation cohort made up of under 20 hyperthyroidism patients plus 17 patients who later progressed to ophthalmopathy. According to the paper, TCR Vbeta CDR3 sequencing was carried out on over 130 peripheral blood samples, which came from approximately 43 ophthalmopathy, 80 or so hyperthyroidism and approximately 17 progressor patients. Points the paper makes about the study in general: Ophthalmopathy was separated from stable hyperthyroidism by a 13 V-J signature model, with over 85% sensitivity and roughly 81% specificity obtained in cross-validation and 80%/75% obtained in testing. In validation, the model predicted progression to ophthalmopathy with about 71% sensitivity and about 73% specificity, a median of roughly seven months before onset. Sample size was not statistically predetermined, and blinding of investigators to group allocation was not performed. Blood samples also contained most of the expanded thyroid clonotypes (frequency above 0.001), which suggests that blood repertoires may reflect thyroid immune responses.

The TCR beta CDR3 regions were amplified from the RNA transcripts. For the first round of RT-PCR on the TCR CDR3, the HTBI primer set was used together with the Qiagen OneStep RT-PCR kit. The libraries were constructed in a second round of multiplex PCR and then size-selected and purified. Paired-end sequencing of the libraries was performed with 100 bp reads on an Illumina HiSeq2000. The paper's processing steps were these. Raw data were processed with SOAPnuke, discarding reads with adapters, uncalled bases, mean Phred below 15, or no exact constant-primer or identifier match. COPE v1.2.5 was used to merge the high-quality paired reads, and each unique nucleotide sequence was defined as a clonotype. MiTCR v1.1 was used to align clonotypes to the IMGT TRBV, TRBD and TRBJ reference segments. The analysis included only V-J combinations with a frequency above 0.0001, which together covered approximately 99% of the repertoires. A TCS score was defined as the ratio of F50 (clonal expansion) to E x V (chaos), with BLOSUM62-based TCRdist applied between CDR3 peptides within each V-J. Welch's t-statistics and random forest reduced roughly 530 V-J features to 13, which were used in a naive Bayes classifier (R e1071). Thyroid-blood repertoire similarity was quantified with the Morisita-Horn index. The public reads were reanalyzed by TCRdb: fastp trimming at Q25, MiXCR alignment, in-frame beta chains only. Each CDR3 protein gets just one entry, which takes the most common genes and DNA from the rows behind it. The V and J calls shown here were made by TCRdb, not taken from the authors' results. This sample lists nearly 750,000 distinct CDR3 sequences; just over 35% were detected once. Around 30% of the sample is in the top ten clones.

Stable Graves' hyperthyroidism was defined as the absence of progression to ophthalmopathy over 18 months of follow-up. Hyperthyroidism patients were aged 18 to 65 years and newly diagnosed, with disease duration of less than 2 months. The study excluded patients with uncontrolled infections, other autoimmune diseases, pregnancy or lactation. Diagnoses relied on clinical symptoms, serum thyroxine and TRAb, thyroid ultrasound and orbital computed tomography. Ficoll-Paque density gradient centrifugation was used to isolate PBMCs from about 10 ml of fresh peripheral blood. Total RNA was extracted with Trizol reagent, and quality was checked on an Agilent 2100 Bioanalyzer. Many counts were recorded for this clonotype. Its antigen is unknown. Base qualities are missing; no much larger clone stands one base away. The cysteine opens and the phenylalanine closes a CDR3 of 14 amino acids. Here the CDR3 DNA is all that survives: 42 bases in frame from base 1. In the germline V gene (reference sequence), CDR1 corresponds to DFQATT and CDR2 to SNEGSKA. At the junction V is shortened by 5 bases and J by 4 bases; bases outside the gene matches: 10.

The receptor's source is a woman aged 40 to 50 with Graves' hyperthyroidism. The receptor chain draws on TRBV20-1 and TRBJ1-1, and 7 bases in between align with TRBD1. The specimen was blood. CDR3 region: CSAPRPTGTTEAFF. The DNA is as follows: TGCAGTGCTCCCCGGCCGACAGGGACCACTGAAGCTTTCTTT.